Below are 9 T cell receptor beta chains sequenced from a single sample in a study of technical replicates of blood from a handful of donors. The method was immunoSEQ multiplex PCR; TCRdb's version includes in-frame clones alone and lacks a portion of them. The profile shows around 100,000 clones, about 95% of them singletons. The source material was T cells isolated from PBMCs. The receptors come from a human donor in good health.

J is TRBJ1-1 and V is TRBV28; possibly TRBD1 for D (6 bases). Looked up from germline, CDR1 is MDHEN and CDR2 is SYDVKM. The CDR3 runs to 15 residues. The V and J ends lost 2 bases and 4 bases respectively, with 14 bases between them. CDR3 in DNA: TGTGCCAGCAGTTTAAGGGGGGGGGCGGTCACTGAAGCTTTCTTT. This gives the protein CASSLRGGAVTEAFF.

J is TRBJ1-1 and V is TRBV9; 7 bases align to TRBD1. V shed 3 bases, J shed 4 bases, and the junction held 3 bases outside the gene matches. From germline, CDR1 is SGDLS and CDR2 YYNGEE. There are 13 residues in the CDR3. CDR3 coding DNA: TGTGCCAGCAGCGATGGACAGGTCACTGAAGCTTTCTTT. The encoded protein is CASSDGQVTEAFF.

The rearrangement links TRBV2 to TRBJ2-5, with TRBD1 matching 7 bases. The germline CDR1 and CDR2 sequences are SNHLY and FYNNEI. The CDR3 runs to 13 residues. Trimming at V came to 4 bases and at J to 4 bases, leaving 3 bases not matched to a gene. CDR3 bases: TGTGCCAGCAGTGGTTCAGGGGGAGAGACCCAGTACTTC. Its protein product is CASSGSGGETQYF.

As for this clone: Distinct nucleotide sequences in the sample also encode this CDR3. The CDR3 nucleotides are TGCGCCAGCAGCTTGTCACGGAGCTCCTACGAGCAGTACTTC. It specifies CASSLSRSSYEQYF. This sequence joins TRBV5-1 and TRBJ2-7; D is undetermined. V dropped 1 base and J dropped 0 bases, with 8 bases sitting between them. This CDR3 comprises 14 residues. Germline CDR1 reads SGHRS; CDR2 reads YFSETQ.

The CDR3 reads CASSPGTEYGYTF. In DNA, the CDR3 is TGTGCCAGCAGCCCTGGGACTGAATATGGCTACACCTTC. The chain is built from TRBV2 and TRBJ1-2; TRBD1 is a possible D gene (5 bases). Trimming removed 6 bases from V and 5 bases from J, with 13 bases in between. Germline CDR1 is SNHLY and CDR2 is FYNNEI. The CDR3 runs to 13 residues.

V is TRBV6-5 and J is TRBJ2-5; 8 bases align to TRBD1. This CDR3 has 13 amino acids. Germline loops: CDR1 MNHEY, CDR2 SVGAGI. J was trimmed by 5 bases and V by 6 bases; bases with no gene match: 5. Written as DNA, the CDR3 is TGTGCCAGCAGCCGGACAGGGAAGGAGACCCAGTACTTC. It encodes CASSRTGKETQYF.

For this clone: At one boundary the junction diverges from the germline segment, which might be a read error. CDR3 protein: CASSLDIGGIVF. CDR3 in DNA: TGTGCCAGCAGCTTAGACATCGGGGGTATAGTCTTC. The chain employs TRBV7-9 and TRBJ2-1, with D perhaps matching TRBD2 (6 bases). Germline V gene data show CDR1 as SEHNR and CDR2 as FQNEAQ (reference sequence). The CDR3 extends over 12 amino acids.

The V gene is TRBV27, the J gene TRBJ2-1, with 10 bases lining up with TRBD2. The V gene end was trimmed by 5 bases and the J gene end by 5 bases; junction bases not matched to a gene: 6. From germline, CDR1 is MNHEY and CDR2 SMNVEV (reference sequence). This CDR3 region has 15 residues. This CDR3 reads CASSPLAGVNNEQFF. The CDR3 region has the DNA TGTGCCAGCAGTCCCCTAGCGGGAGTGAACAATGAGCAGTTCTTC.

The chain uses TRBV6-5 and TRBJ2-7; perhaps TRBD2 as D (6 bases). V lost 0 bases and J 3 bases, leaving 12 bases between the germline ends. Germline values: CDR1 MNHEY, CDR2 SVGAGI. The CDR3 runs 15 residues. CDR3 loop: CASSYSFSGSYEQYF. The CDR3 nucleotides read TGTGCCAGCAGTTACTCGTTCTCCGGGAGCTACGAGCAGTACTTC.